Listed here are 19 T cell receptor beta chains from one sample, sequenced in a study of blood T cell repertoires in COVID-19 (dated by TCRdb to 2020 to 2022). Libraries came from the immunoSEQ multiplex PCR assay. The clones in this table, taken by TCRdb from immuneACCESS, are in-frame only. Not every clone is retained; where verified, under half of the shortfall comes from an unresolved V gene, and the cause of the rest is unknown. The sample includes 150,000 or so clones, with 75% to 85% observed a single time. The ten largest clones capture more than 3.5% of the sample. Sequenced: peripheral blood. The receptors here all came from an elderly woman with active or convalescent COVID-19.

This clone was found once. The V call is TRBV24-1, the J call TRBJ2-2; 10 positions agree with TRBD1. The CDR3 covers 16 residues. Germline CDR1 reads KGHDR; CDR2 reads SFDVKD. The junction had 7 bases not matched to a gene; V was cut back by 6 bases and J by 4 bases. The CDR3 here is CATSPRQGAVTGELFF. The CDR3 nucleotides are TGTGCCACCAGTCCTCGACAGGGGGCCGTCACCGGGGAGCTGTTTTTT.

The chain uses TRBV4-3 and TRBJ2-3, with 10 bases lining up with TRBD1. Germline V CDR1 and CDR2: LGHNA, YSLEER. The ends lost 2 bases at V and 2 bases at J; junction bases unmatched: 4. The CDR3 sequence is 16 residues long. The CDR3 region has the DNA TGCGCCAGCAGCCAACGGACAGGGGGGTACACAGATACGCAGTATTTT. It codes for CASSQRTGGYTDTQYF.

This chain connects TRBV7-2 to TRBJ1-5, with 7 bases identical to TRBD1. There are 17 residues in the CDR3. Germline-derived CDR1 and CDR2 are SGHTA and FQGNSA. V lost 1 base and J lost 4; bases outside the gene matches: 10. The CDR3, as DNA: TGTGCCAGCAGCTTAGAGGGTGGTGGGACAGTTAATCAGCCCCAGCATTTT. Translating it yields CASSLEGGGTVNQPQHF. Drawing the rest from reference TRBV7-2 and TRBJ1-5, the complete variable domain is GAGVSQSPSNKVTEKGKDVELRCDPISGHTALYWYRQSLGQGLEFLIYFQGNSAPDKSGLPSDRFSAERTGGSVSTLTIQRTQQEDSAVYLCASSLEGGGTVNQPQHFGDGTRLSIL.

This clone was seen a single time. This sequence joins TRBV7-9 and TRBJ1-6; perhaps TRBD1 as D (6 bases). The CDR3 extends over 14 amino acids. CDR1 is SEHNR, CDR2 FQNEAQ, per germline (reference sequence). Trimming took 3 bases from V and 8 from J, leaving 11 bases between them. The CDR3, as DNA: TGTGCCAGCAGCTTTGTAAACAGGGATTCACCCCTCCACTTT. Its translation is CASSFVNRDSPLHF. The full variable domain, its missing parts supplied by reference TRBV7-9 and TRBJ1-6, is DTGVSQNPRHKITKRGQNVTFRCDPISEHNRLYWYRQTLGQGPEFLTYFQNEAQLEKSRLLSDRFSAERPKGSFSTLEIQRTEQGDSAMYLCASSFVNRDSPLHFGNGTRLTVT.

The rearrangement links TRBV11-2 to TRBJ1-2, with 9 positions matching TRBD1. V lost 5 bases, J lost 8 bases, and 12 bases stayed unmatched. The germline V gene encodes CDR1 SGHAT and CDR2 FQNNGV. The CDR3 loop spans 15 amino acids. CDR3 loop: CASSPNRDRVNGYTF. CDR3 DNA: TGTGCCAGCAGCCCAAACCGGGACAGGGTGAACGGCTACACCTTC.

The CDR3 coding sequence is TGTGCCAGCAGCTCCGGGGTACACTCCCATGAGCAGTTCTTC. The encoded protein is CASSSGVHSHEQFF. This chain uses TRBV3-1 (or the pseudogene TRBV3-2) with TRBJ2-1; a possible D gene is TRBD2 (5 bases). The CDR3 sequence is 14 residues long. Germline loops: CDR1 LGHDT, CDR2 YNNKEL (reference sequence). V gave up 5 bases and J gave up 8 bases, with 16 bases separating them.

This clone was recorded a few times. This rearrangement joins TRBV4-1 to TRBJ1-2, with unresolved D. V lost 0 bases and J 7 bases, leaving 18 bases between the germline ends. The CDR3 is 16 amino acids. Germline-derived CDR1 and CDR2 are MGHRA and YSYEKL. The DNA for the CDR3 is TGCGCCAGCAGCCAAGATCCCGGGAGGCCCGACCGTGGCTACACCTTC. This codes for CASSQDPGRPDRGYTF.

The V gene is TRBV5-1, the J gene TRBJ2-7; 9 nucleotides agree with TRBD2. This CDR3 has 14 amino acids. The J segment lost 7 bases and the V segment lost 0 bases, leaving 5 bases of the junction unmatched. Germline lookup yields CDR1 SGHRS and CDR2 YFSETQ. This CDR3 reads CASSLDLAGREQYF. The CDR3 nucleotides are TGCGCCAGCAGCTTGGATCTAGCGGGGAGGGAGCAGTACTTC.

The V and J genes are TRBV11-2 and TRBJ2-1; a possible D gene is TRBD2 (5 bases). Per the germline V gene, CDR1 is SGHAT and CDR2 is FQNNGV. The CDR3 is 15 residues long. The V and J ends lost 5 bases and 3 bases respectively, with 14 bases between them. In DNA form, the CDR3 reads TGTGCCAGCAGCCCAGCAGCGGATTACTACAATGAGCAGTTCTTC. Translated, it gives CASSPAADYYNEQFF.

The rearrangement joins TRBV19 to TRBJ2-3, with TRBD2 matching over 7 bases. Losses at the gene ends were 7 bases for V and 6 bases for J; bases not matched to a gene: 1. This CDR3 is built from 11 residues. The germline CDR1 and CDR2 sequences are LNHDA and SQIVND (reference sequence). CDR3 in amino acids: CASTGGDTQYF. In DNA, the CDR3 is TGTGCCAGTACCGGGGGGGATACGCAGTATTTT.

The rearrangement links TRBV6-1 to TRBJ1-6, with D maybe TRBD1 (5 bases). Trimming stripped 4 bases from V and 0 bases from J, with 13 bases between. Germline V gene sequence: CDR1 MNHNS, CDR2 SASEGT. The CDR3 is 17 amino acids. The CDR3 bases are TGTGCCAGCAGTGTGTCGGGGGTTGGCTCCTATAATTCACCCCTCCACTTT. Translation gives CASSVSGVGSYNSPLHF.

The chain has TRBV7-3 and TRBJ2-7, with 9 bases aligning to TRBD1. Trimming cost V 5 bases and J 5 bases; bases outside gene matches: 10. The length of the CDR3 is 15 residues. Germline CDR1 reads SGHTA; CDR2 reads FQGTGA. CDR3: CASSPSGTGMNEQYF. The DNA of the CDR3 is TGTGCCAGCAGCCCCTCTGGGACAGGGATGAACGAGCAGTACTTC. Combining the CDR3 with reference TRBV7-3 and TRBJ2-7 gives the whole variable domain GAGVSQTPSNKVTEKGKYVELRCDPISGHTALYWYRQSLGQGPEFLIYFQGTGAADDSGLPNDRFFAVRPEGSVSTLKIQRTERGDSAVYLCASSPSGTGMNEQYFGPGTRLTVT.

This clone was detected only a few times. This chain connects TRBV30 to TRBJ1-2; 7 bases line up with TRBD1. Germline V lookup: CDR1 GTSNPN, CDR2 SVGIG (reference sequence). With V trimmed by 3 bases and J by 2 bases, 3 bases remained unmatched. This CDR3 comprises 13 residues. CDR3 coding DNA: TGTGCCTGGAGCCCGACAGGGAACTATGGCTACACCTTC. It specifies CAWSPTGNYGYTF.

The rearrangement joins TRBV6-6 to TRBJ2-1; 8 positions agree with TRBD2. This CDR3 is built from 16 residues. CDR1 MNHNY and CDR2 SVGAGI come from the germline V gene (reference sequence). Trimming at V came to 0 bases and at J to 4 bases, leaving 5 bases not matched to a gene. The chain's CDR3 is CASSYSSGGLYNEQFF. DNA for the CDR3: TGTGCCAGCAGTTACTCGAGCGGGGGATTATACAATGAGCAGTTCTTC.

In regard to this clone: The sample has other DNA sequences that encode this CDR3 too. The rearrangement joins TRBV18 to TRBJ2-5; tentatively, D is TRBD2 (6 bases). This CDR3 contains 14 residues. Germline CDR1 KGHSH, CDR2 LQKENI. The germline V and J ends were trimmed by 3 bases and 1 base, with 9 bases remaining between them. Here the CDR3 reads CASSPRGTQETQYF. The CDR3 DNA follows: TGTGCCAGCTCACCGCGGGGTACCCAAGAGACCCAGTACTTC. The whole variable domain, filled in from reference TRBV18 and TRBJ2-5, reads NAGVMQNPRHLVRRRGQEARLRCSPMKGHSHVYWYRQLPEEGLKFMVYLQKENIIDESGMPKERFSAEFPKEGPSILRIQQVVRGDSAAYFCASSPRGTQETQYFGPGTRLLVL.

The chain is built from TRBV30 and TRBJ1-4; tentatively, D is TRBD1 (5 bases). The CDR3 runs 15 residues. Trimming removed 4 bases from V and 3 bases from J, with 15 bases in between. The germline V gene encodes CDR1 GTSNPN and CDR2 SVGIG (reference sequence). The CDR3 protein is CAWKREGLSNEKLFF. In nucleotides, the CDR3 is TGTGCCTGGAAAAGGGAGGGACTCTCTAATGAAAAACTGTTTTTT.

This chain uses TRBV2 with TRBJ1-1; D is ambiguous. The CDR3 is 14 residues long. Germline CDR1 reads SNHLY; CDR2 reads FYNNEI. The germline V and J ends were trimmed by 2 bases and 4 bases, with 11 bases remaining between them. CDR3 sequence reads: CASSERARGTEAFF. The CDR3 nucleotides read TGTGCCAGCAGTGAACGGGCCCGGGGCACTGAAGCTTTCTTT.

CDR3 residues: CASSRSDRERTSSSPLHF. DNA of the CDR3: TGTGCCAGCAGCCGTTCTGACAGGGAAAGGACGAGTAGCTCACCCCTCCACTTT. The genes are TRBV5-8 and TRBJ1-6; 7 nucleotides match TRBD1. The V and J ends lost 4 bases and 10 bases, in that order; junction bases with no gene match: 20. The CDR3 has 18 residues. In germline, CDR1 is SGHTS, CDR2 YDEGEE.

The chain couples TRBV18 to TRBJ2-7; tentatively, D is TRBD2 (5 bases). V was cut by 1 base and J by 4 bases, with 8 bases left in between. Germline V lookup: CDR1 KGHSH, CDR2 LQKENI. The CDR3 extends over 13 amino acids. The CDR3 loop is CASSPLGGYEQYF. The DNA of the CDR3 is TGTGCCAGCTCACCACTCGGCGGGTACGAGCAGTACTTC.